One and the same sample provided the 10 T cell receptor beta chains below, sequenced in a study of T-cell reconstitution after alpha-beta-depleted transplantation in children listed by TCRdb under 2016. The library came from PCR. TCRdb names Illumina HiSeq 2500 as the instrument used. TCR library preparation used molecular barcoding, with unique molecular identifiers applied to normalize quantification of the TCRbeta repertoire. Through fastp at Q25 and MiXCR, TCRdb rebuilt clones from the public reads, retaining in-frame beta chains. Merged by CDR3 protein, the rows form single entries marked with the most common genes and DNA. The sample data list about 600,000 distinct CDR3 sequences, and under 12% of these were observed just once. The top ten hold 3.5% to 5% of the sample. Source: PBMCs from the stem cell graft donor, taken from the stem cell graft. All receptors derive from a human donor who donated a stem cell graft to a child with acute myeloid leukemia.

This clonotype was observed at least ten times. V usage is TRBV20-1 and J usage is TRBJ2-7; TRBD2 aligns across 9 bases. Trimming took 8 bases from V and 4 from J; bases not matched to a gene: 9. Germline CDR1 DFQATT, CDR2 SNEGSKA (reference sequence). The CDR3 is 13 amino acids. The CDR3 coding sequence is TGCAGTTATCTTGGGCGGGAGGGTTACGAGCAGTACTTC. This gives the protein CSYLGREGYEQYF.

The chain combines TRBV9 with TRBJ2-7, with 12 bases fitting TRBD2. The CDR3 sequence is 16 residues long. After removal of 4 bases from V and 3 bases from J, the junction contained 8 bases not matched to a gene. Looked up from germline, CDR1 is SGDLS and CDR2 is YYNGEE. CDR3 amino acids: CASSRNPSGRVYEQYF. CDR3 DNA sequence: TGTGCCAGCAGCCGAAACCCTAGCGGGAGGGTCTACGAGCAGTACTTC.

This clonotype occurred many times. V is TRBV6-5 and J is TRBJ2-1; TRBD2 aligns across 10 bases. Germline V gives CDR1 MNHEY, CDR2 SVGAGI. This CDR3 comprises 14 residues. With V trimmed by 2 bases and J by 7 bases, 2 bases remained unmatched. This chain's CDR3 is CASSYTGLANEQFF. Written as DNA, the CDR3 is TGTGCCAGCAGTTACACGGGACTAGCGAATGAGCAGTTCTTC.

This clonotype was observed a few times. CDR3 region: CASSLLRGRVETQYF. CDR3 bases: TGTGCCAGCAGTTTACTTCGGGGCCGAGTCGAGACCCAGTACTTC. The rearrangement uses TRBV28 and TRBJ2-5, with D perhaps given as TRBD1 or TRBD2 (5 bases each). The germline gives CDR1 MDHEN, CDR2 SYDVKM. The CDR3 totals 15 residues. Trimming left V 2 bases short and J 5 bases short, with 15 bases between.

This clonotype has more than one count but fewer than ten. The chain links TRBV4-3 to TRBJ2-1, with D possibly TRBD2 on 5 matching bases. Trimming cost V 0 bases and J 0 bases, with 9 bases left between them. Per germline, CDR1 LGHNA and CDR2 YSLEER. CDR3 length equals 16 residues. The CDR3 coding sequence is TGCGCCAGCAGCCAAGAAGCTGGGAGCTCCTACAATGAGCAGTTCTTC. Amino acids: CASSQEAGSSYNEQFF.

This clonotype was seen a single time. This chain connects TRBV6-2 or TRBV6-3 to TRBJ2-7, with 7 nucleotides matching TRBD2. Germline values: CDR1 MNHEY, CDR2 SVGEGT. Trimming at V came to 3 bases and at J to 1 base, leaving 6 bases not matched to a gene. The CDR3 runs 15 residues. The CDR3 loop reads CASSYLAAHSYEQYF. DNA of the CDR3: TGTGCCAGCAGTTATCTAGCGGCCCATTCCTACGAGCAGTACTTC.

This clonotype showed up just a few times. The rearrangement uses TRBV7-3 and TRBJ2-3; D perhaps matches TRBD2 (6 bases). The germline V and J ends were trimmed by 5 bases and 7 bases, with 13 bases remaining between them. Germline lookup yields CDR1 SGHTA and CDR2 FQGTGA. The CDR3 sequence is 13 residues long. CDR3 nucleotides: TGTGCCAGCAGCGTCGGGACTTTAAATACGCAGTATTTT. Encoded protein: CASSVGTLNTQYF.

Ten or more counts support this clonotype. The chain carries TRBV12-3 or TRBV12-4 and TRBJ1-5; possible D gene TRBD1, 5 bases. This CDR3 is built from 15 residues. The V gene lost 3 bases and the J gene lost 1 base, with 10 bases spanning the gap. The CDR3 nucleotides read TGTGCCAGCAGTTTTGAGGGGAAGAGCAATCAGCCCCAGCATTTT. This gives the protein CASSFEGKSNQPQHF.

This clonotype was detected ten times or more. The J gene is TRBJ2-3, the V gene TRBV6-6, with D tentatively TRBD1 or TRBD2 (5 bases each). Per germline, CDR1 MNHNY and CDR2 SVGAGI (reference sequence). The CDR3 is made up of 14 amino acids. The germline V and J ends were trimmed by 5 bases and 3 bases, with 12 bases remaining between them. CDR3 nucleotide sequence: TGTGCCAGCAGTCCACGAGGGGCTACAGATACGCAGTATTTT. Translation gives CASSPRGATDTQYF.

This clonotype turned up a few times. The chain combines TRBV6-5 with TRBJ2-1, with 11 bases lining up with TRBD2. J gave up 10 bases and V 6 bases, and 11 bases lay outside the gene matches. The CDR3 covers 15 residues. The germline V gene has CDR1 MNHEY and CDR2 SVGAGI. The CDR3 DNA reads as TGTGCCAGCAGCCTACTAGCGGGAGAGCCGCGAGAGCAGTTCTTC. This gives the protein CASSLLAGEPREQFF.